Described below is a single T cell receptor beta chain sequence and its context. The antigen is not known. The CDR3 extends over 18 amino acids. Germline CDR1 and CDR2: SGHAT and FQDESV (reference sequence). With V trimmed by 1 base and J by 1 base, 5 bases remained unmatched. This record belongs to a study of T-cell reconstitution after alpha-beta-depleted transplantation in children. General study points: By one year post-transplant, T-cell counts and diversity largely arose from T cells that were newly produced.

Unique molecular identifiers were used in preparing the TCRbeta library. TCRdb re-analysed the PCR reads in MiXCR, keeping a single row per CDR3 protein. The sample lists about 900,000 distinct CDR3 sequences; roughly 29% were seen once. The chain recombines TRBV11-1 with TRBJ2-1, with TRBD2 matching over 12 bases. The material was PBMCs, mostly from graft donor cells, obtained 360 days after TCRalphabeta/CD19-depleted stem cell transplant. The origin of this receptor is a boy less than two years old who had a stem cell transplant for SCID, so the T cells may come from the graft donor. The CDR3 loop is CASSLVRLAGDSYNEQFF. The CDR3 DNA reads as TGTGCCAGCAGCTTAGTAAGACTAGCGGGGGATTCCTACAATGAGCAGTTCTTC.